The 27 T cell receptor beta chains reported below all come from one sample, sequenced in a study of blood T cell repertoires in COVID-19. TCRdb's table, derived via immunoSEQ multiplex PCR, lists solely in-frame clones and lacks some. The table shows some 95,000 clones, with approximately 86% occurring only once. Material for sequencing was peripheral blood. The receptor set was obtained from a man at least 80 years old with active or convalescent COVID-19.

This chain uses TRBV6-5 with TRBJ1-2; 9 bases match TRBD1. This CDR3 comprises 14 residues. Germline CDR1 reads MNHEY; CDR2 reads SVGAGI. Trimming at V came to 10 bases and at J to 7 bases, leaving 13 bases not matched to a gene. CDR3 region: CATQDRGGRFGYTF. The CDR3 DNA reads as TGTGCCACCCAGGACAGGGGAGGTCGTTTTGGCTACACCTTC.

The chain carries TRBV7-3 and TRBJ1-1, with D perhaps TRBD1 (5 bases). The CDR3 loop spans 13 amino acids. Trimming cost V 0 bases and J 5 bases, with 7 bases left between them. Looked up from germline, CDR1 is SGHTA and CDR2 is FQGTGA. The chain's CDR3 is CASSLTQGTEAFF. CDR3 DNA sequence: TGTGCCAGCAGCTTAACTCAGGGAACTGAAGCTTTCTTT. The variable domain in full, with the rest retrieved from reference TRBV7-3 and TRBJ1-1, is GAGVSQTPSNKVTEKGKYVELRCDPISGHTALYWYRQSLGQGPEFLIYFQGTGAADDSGLPNDRFFAVRPEGSVSTLKIQRTERGDSAVYLCASSLTQGTEAFFGQGTRLTVV.

The gene calls are TRBV12-3 or TRBV12-4 and TRBJ2-5; 8 bases are a match to TRBD2. This CDR3 contains 13 residues. Unmatched junction bases numbered 2, after V lost 3 bases and J lost 5 bases. Written as DNA, the CDR3 is TGTGCCAGCAGTTTCCAGCGGGGGGAGACCCAGTACTTC. Translation gives CASSFQRGETQYF.

The chain employs TRBV7-2 and TRBJ2-7; D is undetermined. CDR3 length: 13 amino acids. Between the trimmed V and J ends, which lost 5 bases and 0 bases, there was a span of 8 bases. Germline V lookup: CDR1 SGHTA, CDR2 FQGNSA. The CDR3 reads CASSPTGSYEQYF. The CDR3 coding sequence is TGTGCCAGCAGCCCGACGGGCTCCTACGAGCAGTACTTC.

This sequence joins TRBV7-9 and TRBJ1-1; no firm D call. The CDR3 loop spans 12 amino acids. The V gene lost 5 bases and the J gene lost 3 bases, with 7 bases spanning the gap. The germline CDR1 and CDR2 sequences are SEHNR and FQNEAQ (reference sequence). CDR3 protein: CASSPVYTEAFF. The CDR3 DNA sequence: TGTGCCAGCAGCCCCGTTTACACTGAAGCTTTCTTT.

CDR3 amino acids: CASSLAHGGAYYGYTF. The CDR3 nucleotides are TGTGCCAGCAGCTTAGCGCACGGGGGGGCATACTATGGCTACACCTTC. The J gene is TRBJ1-2, the V gene TRBV7-2; weak D call: TRBD1 (6 bases). Trimming cost V 0 bases and J 3 bases, with 14 bases left between them. This CDR3 spans 16 amino acids. Germline V gives CDR1 SGHTA, CDR2 FQGNSA.

The chain recombines TRBV4-3 with TRBJ2-1; D is possibly TRBD2 (6 bases). V lost 4 bases to trimming and J lost 0 bases, with 13 bases between them. The germline V gene encodes CDR1 LGHNA and CDR2 YSLEER. The CDR3 spans 16 residues. CDR3 in DNA: TGCGCCAGCAGCCCAGAGGAGGGCCACTCCTACAATGAGCAGTTCTTC. This translates into CASSPEEGHSYNEQFF.

The V and J genes are TRBV20-1 and TRBJ2-7; TRBD2 might be the D (5 bases). CDR3 length equals 14 residues. Trimming pared 3 bases from V and 7 bases from J, leaving 19 bases between. Germline CDR1 and CDR2: DFQATT and SNEGSKA (reference sequence). The CDR3 region is CSASSAGATGEQYF. The CDR3 DNA reads TGCAGTGCTAGTTCCGCGGGTGCTACTGGGGAGCAGTACTTC.

This rearrangement joins TRBV12-3 or TRBV12-4 to TRBJ1-2; no clear D gene. The V and J ends lost 3 bases and 7 bases respectively, with 12 bases between them. The CDR3 runs 13 residues. In nucleotides, the CDR3 is TGTGCCAGCAGTTTCAAGCGGGGAGGTGGCTACACCTTC. Its protein is CASSFKRGGGYTF.

V and J are TRBV3-1 (or the pseudogene TRBV3-2) and TRBJ1-4; D remains unclear. V lost 3 bases, J lost 8 bases, and 7 bases lay in between. The CDR3 extends over 12 amino acids. Germline CDR1 is LGHDT and CDR2 is YNNKEL (reference sequence). In nucleotides, the CDR3 is TGTGCCAGCAGCCAGTGGCGGGAAAAACTGTTTTTT. It yields the protein CASSQWREKLFF.

J is TRBJ1-5 and V is TRBV11-2; a weak D match, TRBD1 (5 bases). The V gene lost 4 bases and the J gene lost 4 bases, with 8 bases spanning the gap. Germline V gene data show CDR1 as SGHAT and CDR2 as FQNNGV. The CDR3 length is 13 residues. The CDR3, as DNA: TGTGCCAGCAGCTACGGGGGGAATCAGCCCCAGCATTTT. It translates to CASSYGGNQPQHF.

This clone was found a few times. This rearrangement joins TRBV5-1 to TRBJ2-2, with D perhaps matching TRBD2 (6 bases). In germline, CDR1 is SGHRS, CDR2 YFSETQ. The ends were cut back, 3 bases at V and 5 bases at J, with 14 bases in the middle. The CDR3 sequence is 15 residues long. CDR3 amino acids: CASSSYRLETGELFF. CDR3 DNA sequence: TGCGCCAGCAGCTCCTACCGACTAGAAACCGGGGAGCTGTTTTTT.

The chain links TRBV19 to TRBJ1-5, with 7 bases fitting TRBD1. The CDR3 runs 16 residues. V dropped 4 bases and J dropped 0; count of bases not matched to a gene: 6. CDR1 is LNHDA and CDR2 is SQIVND in the germline V gene (reference sequence). As DNA, the CDR3 is TGTGCCAGTAGTACCGAGACAGGGCTTAGCAATCAGCCCCAGCATTTT. Translating it yields CASSTETGLSNQPQHF.

The chain links TRBV11-2 to TRBJ2-5; unclear D gene. Germline CDR1 SGHAT, CDR2 FQNNGV. This CDR3 region has 13 residues. V was shortened by 5 bases and J by 0 bases, with 7 bases between the two germline ends. CDR3: CASSPGYQETQYF. The CDR3, as DNA: TGTGCCAGCAGCCCAGGTTACCAAGAGACCCAGTACTTC.

A few counts support this clone. The chain joins TRBV28 to TRBJ1-3; 7 positions agree with TRBD1. The length of the CDR3 is 19 residues. CDR1 and CDR2 from the germline V gene are MDHEN and SYDVKM. V gave up 5 bases and J gave up 4 bases; unmatched junction bases: 20. For the CDR3, the DNA is TGTGCCAGCAGTATGAATCTTCCAGGGGGTAGCCATTCCGGAAACACCATATATTTT. This sequence encodes CASSMNLPGGSHSGNTIYF. The complete variable domain, with remaining parts taken from reference TRBV28 and TRBJ1-3, reads DVKVTQSSRYLVKRTGEKVFLECVQDMDHENMFWYRQDPGLGLRLIYFSYDVKMKEKGDIPEGYSVSREKKERFSLILESASTNQTSMYLCASSMNLPGGSHSGNTIYFGEGSWLTVV.

The chain is built from TRBV2 and TRBJ1-5; the match to TRBD1 covers 10 bases. V lost 8 bases, J lost 11 bases, and 9 bases stayed unmatched. The V gene's germline CDR1 is SNHLY and CDR2 FYNNEI. This CDR3 is 13 amino acids long. The CDR3 sequence: CASGGQGEGTQHF. The DNA of the CDR3 is TGTGCCAGCGGAGGACAGGGGGAAGGGACCCAGCATTTT.

The chain is built from TRBV6-5 and TRBJ1-6; no definite D call. V shed 5 bases and J shed 7 bases, with 15 bases lying between them. Germline V gene sequence: CDR1 MNHEY, CDR2 SVGAGI. There are 15 residues in the CDR3. The CDR3 loop reads CASSPSGRGNSPLHF. The CDR3 DNA sequence: TGTGCCAGCAGTCCTTCCGGGCGCGGGAATTCACCCCTCCACTTT.

The rearrangement links TRBV9 to TRBJ2-5; 7 bases are a match to TRBD2. The CDR3 covers 12 residues. Germline V gives CDR1 SGDLS, CDR2 YYNGEE. V lost 3 bases to trimming and J lost 7 bases; unmatched junction nucleotides: 3. The CDR3, as DNA: TGTGCCAGCAGCGGCGCTAGCGGGACCCAGTACTTC. Its translation is CASSGASGTQYF.

Points on this clone: The same CDR3 can be traced to other DNA sequences in this sample. The chain joins TRBV7-9 to TRBJ2-3; D remains ambiguous. The germline CDR1 and CDR2 sequences are SEHNR and FQNEAQ (reference sequence). CDR3 length equals 14 residues. V gave up 0 bases and J gave up 2 bases, with 6 bases separating them. The CDR3, as DNA: TGTGCCAGCAGCTTAGCTGGGCCCACAGATACGCAGTATTTT. Translated, it gives CASSLAGPTDTQYF.

This clone has a single count. This chain links TRBV9 with TRBJ2-1, with 7 bases matching TRBD2. This CDR3 region has 17 residues. V shed 2 bases and J 4 bases; nucleotides not matched to a gene: 12. Per germline, CDR1 SGDLS and CDR2 YYNGEE. The CDR3: CASSVTTAGALYNEQFF. In nucleotides, the CDR3 is TGTGCCAGCAGCGTCACCACGGCGGGAGCTCTTTACAATGAGCAGTTCTTC. Supplemented by reference TRBV9 and TRBJ2-1, the full variable domain reads DSGVTQTPKHLITATGQRVTLRCSPRSGDLSVYWYQQSLDQGLQFLIQYYNGEERAKGNILERFSAQQFPDLHSELNLSSLELGDSALYFCASSVTTAGALYNEQFFGPGTRLTVL.

J is TRBJ1-1 and V is TRBV7-2; possible D gene TRBD1, 6 bases. Trimming shortened V by 5 bases and J by 2 bases, and 9 bases separated the two germline ends. From germline, CDR1 is SGHTA and CDR2 FQGNSA. This CDR3 has 13 amino acids. CDR3: CASSEGHNTEAFF. For the CDR3, the DNA is TGTGCCAGCAGCGAGGGACACAACACTGAAGCTTTCTTT.

The sample holds a few counts of this clone. V gene TRBV28 combines with J gene TRBJ2-1; D gene uncertain. Trimming removed 3 bases at V and 7 bases at J, with 4 bases between. The CDR3 totals 11 residues. Germline V gene data show CDR1 as MDHEN and CDR2 as SYDVKM. CDR3 in DNA: TGTGCCAGCAGTTTCAGGAATGAGCAGTTCTTC. This sequence encodes CASSFRNEQFF.

The chain combines TRBV19 with TRBJ1-1; D perhaps matches TRBD1 (6 bases). V shed 5 bases and J shed 0 bases, with 10 bases lying between them. CDR3 length: 14 amino acids. Germline CDR1 LNHDA, CDR2 SQIVND (reference sequence). The CDR3 nucleotides read TGTGCCAGTAGTTTCACAGGGTTGAACACTGAAGCTTTCTTT. The encoded protein is CASSFTGLNTEAFF.

J is TRBJ2-5 and V is TRBV15; D is unresolved. Germline CDR1 and CDR2: LNHNV and YYDKDF (reference sequence). Trimming removed 1 base from V and 7 bases from J, with 16 bases in between. CDR3 size: 15 residues. The CDR3 region has the DNA TGTGCCACCAGCAGAGGTTCGGCCGATTCGGGGACCCAGTACTTC. Its protein product is CATSRGSADSGTQYF.

This chain links TRBV5-1 with TRBJ2-3, with D maybe TRBD1 (5 bases). Germline CDR1 is SGHRS and CDR2 is YFSETQ. The CDR3 runs to 14 residues. V shed 6 bases and J shed 4 bases, with 15 bases lying between them. CDR3 coding DNA: TGCGCCAGCAAGTTTGGGCAGGGCTCAGATACGCAGTATTTT. Residues: CASKFGQGSDTQYF. Supplemented by reference TRBV5-1 and TRBJ2-3, the full variable domain reads KAGVTQTPRYLIKTRGQQVTLSCSPISGHRSVSWYQQTPGQGLQFLFEYFSETQRNKGNFPGRFSGRQFSNSRSEMNVSTLELGDSALYLCASKFGQGSDTQYFGPGTRLTVL.

This clone was recorded a few times. This chain uses TRBV7-2 with TRBJ2-3, with TRBD1 as a possible D gene (6 bases). The CDR3 has 13 residues. The germline V gene encodes CDR1 SGHTA and CDR2 FQGNSA. The V end was cut by 7 bases, the J end by 6 bases, with 14 bases between. The CDR3 reads CASTDRAGDTQYF. As DNA, the CDR3 is TGTGCCAGCACGGACAGAGCAGGGGATACGCAGTATTTT.

The J gene is TRBJ2-7, the V gene TRBV5-1; tentatively, D is TRBD1 (6 bases). Germline-derived CDR1 and CDR2 are SGHRS and YFSETQ. The CDR3 has 15 amino acids. The V end lost 0 bases, the J end lost 1 base, and 11 bases lay between the germline ends. The CDR3 protein is CASSLETGSSYEQYF. The CDR3 nucleotides read TGCGCCAGCAGCTTGGAGACAGGTAGTTCCTACGAGCAGTACTTC.